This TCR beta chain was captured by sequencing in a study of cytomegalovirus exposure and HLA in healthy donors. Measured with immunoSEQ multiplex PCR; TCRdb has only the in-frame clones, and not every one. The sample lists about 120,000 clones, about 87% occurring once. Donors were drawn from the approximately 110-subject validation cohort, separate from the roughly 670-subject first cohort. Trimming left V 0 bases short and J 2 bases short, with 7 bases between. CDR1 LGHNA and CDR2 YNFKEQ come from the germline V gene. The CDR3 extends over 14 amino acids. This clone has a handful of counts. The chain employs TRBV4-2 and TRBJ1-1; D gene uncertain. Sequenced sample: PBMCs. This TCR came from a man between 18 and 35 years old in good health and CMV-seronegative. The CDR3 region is CASSQDRSNTEAFF. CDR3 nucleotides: TGTGCCAGCAGCCAAGACAGATCTAACACTGAAGCTTTCTTT.